This section outlines one T cell receptor beta chain sequence together with its context. V lost 6 bases to trimming and J lost 1 base, with 21 bases between them. CDR1 is SQVTM and CDR2 is ANQGSEA in the germline V gene. The CDR3 is made up of 16 amino acids. Original processing notes: Counts of nucleated cells, estimated from reference gene primer amplification, were obtained. The assay was immunoSEQ multiplex PCR, and TCRdb's table has in-frame clones only and misses some. V and J calls and clone size are given by that table; D and trimming were obtained from the DNA. The table has a few hundred thousand clones, 82% seen once. Adults between roughly 18 and 100 years of age took part from 24 US areas. Cohort allocation depended upon clinical history that participants reported. Cohort 3 recovery required two negative PCRs, clearance, or symptom resolution. This sample stems from a study of blood T cell repertoires in COVID-19.

The chain combines TRBV29-1 with TRBJ1-1; D remains unclear. This receptor was identified in an older woman who had recovered from COVID-19. Sequencing used PBMCs or T cells enriched from blood (not recorded which). The CDR3 region has the DNA TGCAGCGTCCACCTCTCGTATGGCCGGAGGAACACTGAAGCTTTCTTT. This codes for CSVHLSYGRRNTEAFF.